This TCR gamma chain was observed in a study of Vδ1+ human thymocytes. This clone occurred a few times. Its matching antigen is unknown. Study results and caveats: Many TRG clonotypes were shared between donors; TRD repertoires were essentially private. Thymic TRG and TRD repertoires appeared highly polyclonal, with Gaussian CDR3 length distributions. Bulk data may be misread because of unexpected Vdelta2 sequences. Approximately 20% of thymic delta-chain sequences were Vdelta2, with few Vdelta3, unlike blood Vdelta1+ controls.

After alphabeta T cell depletion, CD3+ Vdelta1+ Vdelta2- thymocytes were sorted. CDR3 length: 11 residues. CDR1 is EGSTGY and CDR2 is YDSYTSSV in the germline V gene. Losses at the gene ends were 2 bases for V and 13 bases for J; bases not matched to a gene: 8. Sequences come from RNA converted to cDNA by reverse transcription. The CDR3 regions were amplified by multiplex PCR from V-gene primers to a constant-region primer. TCRdb re-called the multiplex PCR reads via CATT. Of more than 35,000 gamma-chain clones listed, 20% to 25% are singletons. The receptor comes from a girl in the first two years of life who had congenital heart surgery. The chain combines TRGV4 with TRGJ1 or TRGJ2. The sample consisted of Vdelta1+ gamma-delta thymocytes from the thymus. Sample subset: FACS-sorted CD3+ TCRalphabeta- TCRVdelta1+ TCRVdelta2- thymocytes. The DNA for the CDR3 is TGTGCCACCTGGGATGAGCCAGGTAAACTCTTT. Protein product: CATWDEPGKLF.